A selection of T cell receptor beta chains follows, all from one sample in a study of Ad26.COV2.S vaccination and SARS-CoV-2 variants. The data were produced by immunoSEQ multiplex PCR, yet TCRdb's version contains in-frame clones alone and is incomplete. This table holds hundreds of thousands of clones, roughly 89% found once. This specimen consisted of peripheral blood, obtained in a trial of Ad26.COV2.S vaccine versus placebo. These receptor sequences come from a person between 18 and 59 years old who received the Ad26.COV2.S COVID-19 vaccine or a placebo. The CDR3 runs from the conserved cysteine through the conserved F or W. D genes are given only for firm matches. Clone sizes are given selectively: once, few, many, or a class where the clone is expanded.

d_call,j_call,v_call,clone_size,cdr3_nt,cdr3_aa
.,TRBJ2-7,TRBV29-1,.,TGCAGCGTGAGGCGGGACAACAACTACGAGCAGTACTTC,CSVRRDNNYEQYF
.,TRBJ2-2,TRBV3-1/TRBV3-2,.,TGTGCCAGCAGCCTCACCGGGGAGCTGTTTTTT,CASSLTGELFF
TRBD2,TRBJ2-1,TRBV7-9,once,TGTGCCAGCAGCTTAAGGTTTGGACTTGAGCGGGAGTTTGAGCAGTTCTTC,CASSLRFGLEREFEQFF
.,TRBJ1-1,TRBV29-1,.,TGCAGCGCCCATCCAGGGGAAGCTTTCTTT,CSAHPGEAFF
.,TRBJ2-1,TRBV7-3,once,TGTGCCAGCAGCTTAAACAGGGAATCATTCAATGAGCAGTTCTTC,CASSLNRESFNEQFF
.,TRBJ1-1,TRBV2,.,TGTGCCAGCAAGGGGGAGGCTATGAACACTGAAGCTTTCTTT,CASKGEAMNTEAFF
.,TRBJ1-1,TRBV13,.,TGTGCCAGCAGCTTAGTTCCTGGTGAAGCTTTCTTT,CASSLVPGEAFF
TRBD2,TRBJ2-3,TRBV5-1,.,TGCGCCAGCAGCCCTCAGCGGGAGGGCACAGATACGCAGTATTTT,CASSPQREGTDTQYF
.,TRBJ1-2,TRBV18,.,TGTGCCAGCTCACCACAGGGTGCTCACTACTATGGCTACACCTTC,CASSPQGAHYYGYTF
.,TRBJ2-3,TRBV19,once,TGTGCCAGTAGTCCACTCCGCGACTACTACACAGATACGCAGTATTTT,CASSPLRDYYTDTQYF
TRBD1,TRBJ1-6,TRBV7-2,.,TGTGCCAGCAGCTCACAGGGGAGCTCCTATAATTCACCCCTCCACTTT,CASSSQGSSYNSPLHF
.,TRBJ2-5,TRBV6-5,.,TGTGCCAGCAGTTTGCCAGGGAGGGAGACCCAGTACTTC,CASSLPGRETQYF
.,TRBJ2-7,TRBV7-2,.,TGTGCCAGCAGCCCTCGATGGGGCTACGAGCAGTACTTC,CASSPRWGYEQYF
.,TRBJ2-5,TRBV11-2,.,TGTGCCAGCAGCTTAGAAGGCAAAACTGGGGAGACCCAGTACTTC,CASSLEGKTGETQYF
.,TRBJ1-1,TRBV2,few,TGTGCCAGCAGTGAACAGCTAAACACTGAAGCTTTCTTT,CASSEQLNTEAFF
.,TRBJ2-7,TRBV4-3,few,TGCGCCAGCAGCCAAGTTGTCGGTTACGAGCAGTACTTC,CASSQVVGYEQYF
.,TRBJ1-4,TRBV7-2,.,TGTGCCAGCAGCCAGGGACGGGGCCGTGAAAAACTGTTTTTT,CASSQGRGREKLFF
TRBD2,TRBJ2-5,TRBV11-2,.,TGTGCCAGCAGCTTGGCTAGCGGGAGGACCCCGGCCCAGTACTTC,CASSLASGRTPAQYF
.,TRBJ2-5,TRBV6-5,.,TGTGCCAGCAGTTACGGGACCCCCGCCCAAGAGACCCAGTACTTC,CASSYGTPAQETQYF
.,TRBJ2-2,TRBV18,once,TGTGCCAGCTCACCCCGGGGCCTCGCGACCGGGGAGCTGTTTTTT,CASSPRGLATGELFF
.,TRBJ1-3,TRBV5-1,.,TGCGCCAGCAGCTTGGGGCAGGGGTCAAACACCATATATTTT,CASSLGQGSNTIYF
TRBD2,TRBJ2-5,TRBV5-1,.,TGCGCCAGCCACCTAGCGGGGGAACTTTTAGAGACCCAGTACTTC,CASHLAGELLETQYF
TRBD1,TRBJ2-1,TRBV11-1,.,TGTGCCAGCAGCCCGGGACAGCGGTTTCGCGATGAGCAGTTCTTC,CASSPGQRFRDEQFF